The TCR beta chain described here comes from a study of memory CD4+ T cells and cytomegalovirus serostatus. Regarding this clone: Its antigen is as yet unknown.

Profiling relied on immunoSEQ multiplex PCR, and the TCRdb table lists in-frame clones only, not all of them. The data show 40,000 to 55,000 clones, about 78% seen once. General study findings and limits: Each of around 69 CMV-associated TCRbeta sequences occurred in one to five individuals. Median bootstrapped AUC for CMV status was about 0.94 originally, less than 0.93 US-trained.

Germline lookup yields CDR1 SQVTM and CDR2 ANQGSEA. V was clipped by 7 bases and J by 5 bases, with 15 bases between them. This CDR3 is built from 13 residues. Single viable CD3+CD4+CD8-CD45RO+ cells were sorted as the memory CD4+ T cells. The sample was memory CD4+ T cells from blood. V usage is TRBV29-1 and J usage is TRBJ2-1; D possibly corresponds to TRBD1 (6 bases). This clonotype was sampled from an adult in good health and CMV-seronegative. CDR3 protein: CSARTALNNEQFF. The CDR3 DNA follows: TGCAGCGCTCGGACAGCTTTAAACAATGAGCAGTTCTTC.